The 20 T cell receptor beta chains reported below all come from one sample, sequenced in a study of regulatory T cells in long-lasting Graves disease. Relying on iRepertoire HTBI primers and Arm-PCR of CDR3 regions, the team built TCR beta libraries. TCRdb redid the calling of the multiplex PCR reads with MiXCR, one entry per CDR3 protein. The sample holds about 400,000 distinct CDR3 sequences, roughly a sixth seen once. Time point given: newly diagnosed GD, antithyroid drugs for less than 3 months. RNA extracted from PBMCs served as the sequencing template. Sequencing was performed on peripheral blood mononuclear cells (PBMCs), taken at new diagnosis, from a patient treated with antithyroid drugs. The source is a female donor with Graves disease.

This clonotype came up many times. The rearrangement links TRBV20-1 to TRBJ2-5; a weak D match, TRBD2 (5 bases). V was trimmed by 7 bases and J by 5 bases, leaving 14 bases between them. CDR3 length equals 12 residues. CDR1 is DFQATT, CDR2 SNEGSKA, per germline (reference sequence). The CDR3 loop is CSGGPTGETQYF. DNA for the CDR3: TGCAGTGGAGGCCCCACGGGGGAGACCCAGTACTTC.

This clonotype was seen ten or more times. The CDR3 spells CASSFQGEAQPQHF. CDR3 sequence (DNA): TGTGCCAGCAGTTTTCAGGGAGAGGCTCAGCCCCAGCATTTT. This chain links TRBV27 with TRBJ1-5; possibly TRBD1 for D (5 bases). The CDR3 has 14 amino acids. V was clipped by 3 bases and J by 6 bases, with 12 bases between them. Per the germline V gene, CDR1 is MNHEY and CDR2 is SMNVEV (reference sequence).

At least ten counts were recorded for this clonotype. The chain links TRBV5-1 to TRBJ1-2; D call uncertain. The CDR3 is 15 amino acids. The V gene's germline CDR1 is SGHRS and CDR2 YFSETQ. Trimming removed 1 base at V and 5 bases at J, with 15 bases between. The CDR3 sequence: CASSLSSVSEYGYTF. CDR3 nucleotide sequence: TGCGCCAGCAGCTTGAGTTCGGTCTCAGAATATGGCTACACCTTC.

V usage is TRBV28 and J usage is TRBJ2-7; D may correspond to TRBD1 or TRBD2 (5 bases each). Germline CDR1 and CDR2: MDHEN and SYDVKM. Trimming took 5 bases from V and 0 from J, leaving 17 bases between them. The CDR3 is made up of 16 amino acids. CDR3 sequence (DNA): TGTGCCAGCAGTAGTCCCCTCGGGGCGCGCTCCTACGAGCAGTACTTC. Translated: CASSSPLGARSYEQYF.

This clonotype was counted many times. The CDR3, as DNA: TGTGCCAGCAGCCCACGATATGGGGAGCAGTACTTC. Translating it yields CASSPRYGEQYF. This chain connects TRBV7-2 to TRBJ2-7, with D unresolved. The CDR3 loop spans 12 amino acids. V was shortened by 5 bases and J by 7 bases, with 12 bases between the two germline ends. CDR1 and CDR2 (germline): SGHTA, FQGNSA.

This clonotype was counted ten times or more. V usage is TRBV3-1 and J usage is TRBJ2-7; D call uncertain. The CDR3 runs 13 residues. Germline V lookup: CDR1 LGHDT, CDR2 YNNKEL (reference sequence). The V gene lost 5 bases and the J gene lost 2 bases, with 10 bases spanning the gap. Here the CDR3 reads CASSISFTYEQYF. CDR3 nucleotides: TGTGCCAGCAGCATAAGTTTTACCTACGAGCAGTACTTC.

This chain joins TRBV28 and TRBJ1-6; D ambiguous. With 7 bases removed from V and 8 bases from J, the gap between germline ends came to 6 bases. Germline lookup yields CDR1 MDHEN and CDR2 SYDVKM. This CDR3 has 11 residues. The CDR3 loop reads CASKKDSPLHF. The CDR3 coding sequence is TGTGCCAGCAAGAAGGATTCACCCCTCCACTTT.

This clonotype was recorded at least ten times. This chain uses TRBV4-1 with TRBJ2-2; a possible D gene is TRBD2 (6 bases). Trimming cost V 7 bases and J 6 bases, with 15 bases left between them. Per germline, CDR1 MGHRA and CDR2 YSYEKL. The CDR3 spans 14 residues. The CDR3 loop is CASTGAGRAGELFF. The CDR3 coding sequence is TGCGCCAGCACGGGAGCAGGGCGTGCCGGGGAGCTGTTTTTT.

The V and J genes are TRBV6-1 and TRBJ1-2; a possible D gene is TRBD1 (5 bases). V was pared by 7 bases and J by 6 bases, with 21 bases between. The CDR3 loop spans 15 amino acids. The germline V gene has CDR1 MNHNS and CDR2 SASEGT. The CDR3 protein is CASTMKSAGDDGYTF. The DNA for the CDR3 is TGTGCCAGCACCATGAAGTCGGCCGGGGACGATGGCTACACCTTC.

The sample holds many counts of this clonotype. V gene TRBV6-1 combines with J gene TRBJ1-4; 9 bases map to TRBD1. The V gene's germline CDR1 is MNHNS and CDR2 SASEGT. This CDR3 comprises 14 residues. V was clipped by 7 bases and J by 5 bases; unmatched bases: 5. CDR3 residues: CASTTGTGNEKLFF. For the CDR3, the DNA is TGTGCCAGCACCACCGGGACAGGGAATGAAAAACTGTTTTTT.

This clonotype was seen at least ten times. The chain carries TRBV6-2 or TRBV6-3 and TRBJ2-1; 10 bases agree with TRBD2. The CDR3 runs to 17 residues. V was clipped by 0 bases and J by 4 bases; unmatched bases: 6. Germline lookup yields CDR1 MNHEY and CDR2 SVGEGT. The CDR3 coding sequence is TGTGCCAGCAGTTACTCTCTAGCGGGAGTATCATACAATGAGCAGTTCTTC. It codes for CASSYSLAGVSYNEQFF.

This clonotype occurred many times. V gene TRBV29-1 combines with J gene TRBJ1-1, with D perhaps TRBD1 (5 bases). The CDR3 has 13 residues. V was trimmed by 7 bases and J by 4 bases, leaving 16 bases between them. Germline lookup yields CDR1 SQVTM and CDR2 ANQGSEA. CDR3 nucleotide sequence: TGCAGCGGGACCGGGACCCGCGGCACTGAAGCTTTCTTT. It is translated as CSGTGTRGTEAFF.

The CDR3 DNA reads TGTGCCAGCAGTTTTAGCGGGGGATACGAGCAGTACTTC. Its translation: CASSFSGGYEQYF. This chain links TRBV27 with TRBJ2-7; 9 bases match TRBD2. Germline values: CDR1 MNHEY, CDR2 SMNVEV (reference sequence). V gave up 3 bases and J gave up 4 bases; unmatched junction bases: 1. The CDR3 has 13 amino acids.

The chain links TRBV3-1 to TRBJ1-1; 7 bases are a match to TRBD1. This CDR3 has 14 amino acids. Germline CDR1 reads LGHDT; CDR2 reads YNNKEL (reference sequence). V trimming: 6 bases; J trimming: 6 bases; junction bases outside the gene matches: 10. CDR3 bases: TGTGCCAGCAGACGGGGACAGCACAGGTCTGAAGCTTTCTTT. The encoded protein is CASRRGQHRSEAFF.

This clonotype was seen at least ten times. The gene calls are TRBV27 and TRBJ1-6; D call uncertain. V was pared by 2 bases and J by 8 bases, with 4 bases between. CDR1 and CDR2 from the germline V gene are MNHEY and SMNVEV (reference sequence). This CDR3 is built from 12 residues. The CDR3 nucleotides are TGTGCCAGCAGTTTAATCGATTCACCCCTCCACTTT. It translates to CASSLIDSPLHF.

V usage is TRBV20-1 and J usage is TRBJ1-4; D gene unclear. The CDR3 has 13 residues. V lost 4 bases to trimming and J lost 1 base, with 7 bases between them. Germline CDR1 is DFQATT and CDR2 is SNEGSKA (reference sequence). CDR3 amino acids: CSAMWGTNEKLFF. CDR3 coding DNA: TGCAGTGCTATGTGGGGAACTAATGAAAAACTGTTTTTT.

The V gene is TRBV7-9, the J gene TRBJ2-5; TRBD2 aligns across 10 bases. Germline-derived CDR1 and CDR2 are SEHNR and FQNEAQ (reference sequence). CDR3 length: 16 amino acids. Trimming took 5 bases from V and 0 from J; bases not matched to a gene: 6. The CDR3 loop is CASSPTLAGHQETQYF. For the CDR3, the DNA is TGTGCCAGCAGCCCGACACTAGCGGGGCACCAAGAGACCCAGTACTTC. Supplemented by reference TRBV7-9 and TRBJ2-5, the full variable domain reads DTGVSQNPRHKITKRGQNVTFRCDPISEHNRLYWYRQTLGQGPEFLTYFQNEAQLEKSRLLSDRFSAERPKGSFSTLEIQRTEQGDSAMYLCASSPTLAGHQETQYFGPGTRLLVL.

The chain recombines TRBV6-1 with TRBJ1-3; D is uncertain. Trimming cost V 6 bases and J 4 bases, with 19 bases left between them. The CDR3 runs to 16 residues. Germline-derived CDR1 and CDR2 are MNHNS and SASEGT. Here the CDR3 reads CASSRPASSGGNTIYF. The CDR3 DNA reads as TGTGCCAGCAGCCGGCCAGCAAGCTCGGGGGGAAACACCATATATTTT.

This clonotype was counted many times. The DNA for the CDR3 is TGCAGTGCTAGAATTGGAGGAGGGGAATATTGGGTTGGAAGAGACACAGATACGCAGTATTTT. Protein sequence: CSARIGGGEYWVGRDTDTQYF. V gene TRBV20-1 combines with J gene TRBJ2-3, with D perhaps TRBD2 (6 bases). Germline CDR1 and CDR2: DFQATT and SNEGSKA (reference sequence). There are 21 residues in the CDR3. V was shortened by 2 bases and J by 2 bases, with 32 bases between the two germline ends.

This clonotype showed up many times. V gene TRBV6-1 combines with J gene TRBJ2-1; no clear D gene. V lost 6 bases and J 1 base, leaving 13 bases between the germline ends. This CDR3 spans 15 amino acids. CDR1 and CDR2 from the germline V gene are MNHNS and SASEGT. The CDR3 sequence: CASSRRYSSYNEQFF. The CDR3 region has the DNA TGTGCCAGCAGCCGAAGGTATAGTTCCTACAATGAGCAGTTCTTC.